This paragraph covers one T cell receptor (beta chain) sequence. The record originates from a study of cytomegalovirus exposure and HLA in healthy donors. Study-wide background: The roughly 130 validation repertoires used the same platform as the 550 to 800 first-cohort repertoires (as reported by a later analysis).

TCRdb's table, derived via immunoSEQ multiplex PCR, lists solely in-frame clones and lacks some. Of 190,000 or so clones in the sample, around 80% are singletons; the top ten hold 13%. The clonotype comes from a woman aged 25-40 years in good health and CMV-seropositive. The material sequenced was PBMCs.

The CDR3, as DNA: TGTGCCAGCTCACCCAGGCAGGGGGCTACTTCCACCGGGGAGCTGTTTTTT. It is translated as CASSPRQGATSTGELFF. The chain combines TRBV18 with TRBJ2-2; 8 nucleotides line up with TRBD1. Per germline, CDR1 KGHSH and CDR2 LQKENI. This CDR3 comprises 17 residues. Trimming removed 3 bases from V and 4 bases from J; junction bases left unmatched: 10.